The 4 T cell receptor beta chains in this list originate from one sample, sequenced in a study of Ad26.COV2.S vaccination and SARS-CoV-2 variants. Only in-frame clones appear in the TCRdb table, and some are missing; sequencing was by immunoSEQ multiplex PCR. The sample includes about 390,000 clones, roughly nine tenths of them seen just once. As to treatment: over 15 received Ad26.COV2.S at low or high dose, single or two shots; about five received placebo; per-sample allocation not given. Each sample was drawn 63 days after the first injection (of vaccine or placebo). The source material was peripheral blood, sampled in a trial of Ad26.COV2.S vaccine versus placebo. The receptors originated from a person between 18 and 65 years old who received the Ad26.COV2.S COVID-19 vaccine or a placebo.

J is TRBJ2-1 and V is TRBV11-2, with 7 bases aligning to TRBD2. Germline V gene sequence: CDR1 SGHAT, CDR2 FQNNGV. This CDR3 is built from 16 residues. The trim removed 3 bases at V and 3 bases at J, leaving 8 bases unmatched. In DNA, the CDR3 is TGTGCCAGCAGCTTCATCTTTGGGACTAACTACAATGAGCAGTTCTTC. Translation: CASSFIFGTNYNEQFF.

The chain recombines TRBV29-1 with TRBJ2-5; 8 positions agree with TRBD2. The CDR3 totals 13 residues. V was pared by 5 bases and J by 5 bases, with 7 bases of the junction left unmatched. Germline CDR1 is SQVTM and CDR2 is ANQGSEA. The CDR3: CSVFPGLGETQYF. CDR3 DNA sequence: TGCAGCGTTTTCCCGGGACTAGGGGAGACCCAGTACTTC. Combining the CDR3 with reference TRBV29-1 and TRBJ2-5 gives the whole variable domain SAVISQKPSRDICQRGTSLTIQCQVDSQVTMMFWYRQQPGQSLTLIATANQGSEATYESGFVIDKFPISRPNLTFSTLTVSNMSPEDSSIYLCSVFPGLGETQYFGPGTRLLVL.

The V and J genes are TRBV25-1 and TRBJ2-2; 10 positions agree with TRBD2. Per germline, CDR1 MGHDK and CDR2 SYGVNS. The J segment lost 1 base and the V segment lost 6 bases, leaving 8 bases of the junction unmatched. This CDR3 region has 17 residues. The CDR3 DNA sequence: TGTGCCAGCAGAGTCAAAATAGCGGGGGGGAACACCGGGGAGCTGTTTTTT. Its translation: CASRVKIAGGNTGELFF.

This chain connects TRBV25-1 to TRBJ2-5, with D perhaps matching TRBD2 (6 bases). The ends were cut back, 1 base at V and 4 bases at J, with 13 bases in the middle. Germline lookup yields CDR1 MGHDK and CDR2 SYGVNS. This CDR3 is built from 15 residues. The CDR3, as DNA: TGTGCCAGCAGTGAATTCACAGGAGGGTTAGAGACCCAGTACTTC. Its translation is CASSEFTGGLETQYF.